Below are 6 T cell receptor beta chains sequenced from a single sample in a study of T cell responses to AZD1222 COVID-19 vaccine. The table came from immunoSEQ multiplex PCR; TCRdb's copy has only in-frame clones and leaves some out. The table shows some 150,000 clones, with 88% occurring only once. The sequenced sample was peripheral blood, obtained on day 0 of MenACWY control vaccination. These TCRs come from an adult in good health.

The chain joins TRBV5-1 to TRBJ2-7; TRBD2 aligns across 10 bases. The germline gives CDR1 SGHRS, CDR2 YFSETQ. The CDR3 contains 17 residues. The junction had 10 bases not matched to a gene; V was cut back by 0 bases and J by 4 bases. CDR3 protein: CASSLVGKLAGVYEQYF. CDR3 bases: TGCGCCAGCAGCTTGGTAGGTAAGCTAGCGGGAGTATACGAGCAGTACTTC.

The genes are TRBV12-3 or TRBV12-4 and TRBJ2-1; D gene uncertain. V lost 5 bases, J lost 6 bases, and 8 bases lay in between. CDR3 size: 12 residues. Written as DNA, the CDR3 is TGTGCCAGCAGTCTCGGGTTCAATGAGCAGTTCTTC. It yields the protein CASSLGFNEQFF.

The J gene is TRBJ1-4, the V gene TRBV5-8; D might be TRBD1 (6 bases). The CDR3 has 16 amino acids. Germline lookup yields CDR1 SGHTS and CDR2 YDEGEE. V dropped 0 bases and J dropped 8 bases, with 17 bases sitting between them. The CDR3 loop is CASSLAFGPRGEKLFF. CDR3 coding DNA: TGTGCCAGCAGCTTGGCCTTCGGCCCCAGGGGAGAAAAACTGTTTTTT.

This chain connects TRBV6-5 to TRBJ1-2; D remains unclear. This CDR3 has 13 amino acids. Germline V gene sequence: CDR1 MNHEY, CDR2 SVGAGI. Trimming removed 2 bases at V and 8 bases at J, with 12 bases between. Written as DNA, the CDR3 is TGTGCCAGCAGTTACCGCGCACCTGGGGGCTACACCTTC. Residues: CASSYRAPGGYTF.

The chain combines TRBV5-8 with TRBJ1-3; 7 nucleotides match TRBD1. Per the germline V gene, CDR1 is SGHTS and CDR2 is YDEGEE. The CDR3 covers 15 residues. V trimming: 3 bases; J trimming: 2 bases; junction bases outside the gene matches: 5. This CDR3 is CASSYGQAAGNTIYF. The CDR3 DNA reads as TGTGCCAGCAGCTATGGACAGGCAGCTGGAAACACCATATATTTT.

In regard to this clone: The same CDR3 arises from other DNA sequences in this sample as well. The V call is TRBV7-3, the J call TRBJ1-1, with 8 bases matching TRBD1. The CDR3 extends over 14 amino acids. The germline V gene has CDR1 SGHTA and CDR2 FQGTGA. The trim removed 2 bases at V and 4 bases at J, leaving 3 bases unmatched. CDR3 bases: TGTGCCAGCAGCTTAGGACAGGGAAGCACTGAAGCTTTCTTT. Encoded protein: CASSLGQGSTEAFF.